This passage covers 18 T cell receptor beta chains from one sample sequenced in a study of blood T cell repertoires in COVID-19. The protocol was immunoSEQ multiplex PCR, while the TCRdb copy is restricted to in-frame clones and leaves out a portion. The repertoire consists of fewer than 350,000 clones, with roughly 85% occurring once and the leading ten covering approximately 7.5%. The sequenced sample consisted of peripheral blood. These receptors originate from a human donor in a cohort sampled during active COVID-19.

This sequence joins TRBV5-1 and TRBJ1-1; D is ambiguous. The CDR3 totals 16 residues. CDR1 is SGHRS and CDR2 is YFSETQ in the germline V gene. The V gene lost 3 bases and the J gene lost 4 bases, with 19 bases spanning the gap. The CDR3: CASSSDGGPGSTEAFF. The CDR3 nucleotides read TGCGCCAGCAGCTCGGACGGAGGTCCAGGATCCACTGAAGCTTTCTTT.

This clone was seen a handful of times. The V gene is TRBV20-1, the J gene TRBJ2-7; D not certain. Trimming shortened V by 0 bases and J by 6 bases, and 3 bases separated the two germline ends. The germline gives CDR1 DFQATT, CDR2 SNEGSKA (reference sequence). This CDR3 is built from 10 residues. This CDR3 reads CSARDLEQYF. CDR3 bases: TGCAGTGCTAGAGATCTCGAGCAGTACTTC.

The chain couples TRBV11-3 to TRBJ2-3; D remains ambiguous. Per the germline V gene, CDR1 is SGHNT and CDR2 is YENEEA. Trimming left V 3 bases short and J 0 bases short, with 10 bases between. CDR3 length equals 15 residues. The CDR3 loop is CASSFSRSSTDTQYF. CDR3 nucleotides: TGTGCCAGCAGCTTCTCTAGATCTAGCACAGATACGCAGTATTTT.

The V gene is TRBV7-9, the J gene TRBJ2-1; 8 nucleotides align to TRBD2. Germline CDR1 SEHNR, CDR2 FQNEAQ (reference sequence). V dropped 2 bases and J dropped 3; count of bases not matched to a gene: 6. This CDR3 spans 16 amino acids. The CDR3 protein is CASSLPAGESYNEQFF. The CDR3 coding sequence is TGTGCCAGCAGCTTACCAGCGGGGGAAAGCTACAATGAGCAGTTCTTC.

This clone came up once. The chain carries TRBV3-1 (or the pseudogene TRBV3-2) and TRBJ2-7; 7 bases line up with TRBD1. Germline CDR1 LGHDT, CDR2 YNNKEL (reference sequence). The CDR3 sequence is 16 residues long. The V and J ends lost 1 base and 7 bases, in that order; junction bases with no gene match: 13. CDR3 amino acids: CASSQVDGTARWEQYF. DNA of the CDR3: TGTGCCAGCAGCCAAGTAGACGGGACAGCAAGGTGGGAGCAGTACTTC.

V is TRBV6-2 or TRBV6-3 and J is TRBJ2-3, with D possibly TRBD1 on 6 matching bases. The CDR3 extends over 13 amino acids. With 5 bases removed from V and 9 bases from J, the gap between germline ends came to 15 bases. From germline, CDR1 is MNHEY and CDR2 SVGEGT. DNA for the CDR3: TGTGCCAGCAGTACAGGACAGCACTTCACGCAGTATTTT. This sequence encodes CASSTGQHFTQYF.

The CDR3 DNA is TGTGCCAGCAGCCTAATCGGAAGGGGGGGCACTGAAGCTTTCTTT. It yields the protein CASSLIGRGGTEAFF. J is TRBJ1-1 and V is TRBV5-5; D possibly corresponds to TRBD1 (6 bases). With 4 bases removed from V and 4 bases from J, the gap between germline ends came to 17 bases. This CDR3 region has 15 residues. Germline V gives CDR1 SGHKS, CDR2 YYEKEE (reference sequence).

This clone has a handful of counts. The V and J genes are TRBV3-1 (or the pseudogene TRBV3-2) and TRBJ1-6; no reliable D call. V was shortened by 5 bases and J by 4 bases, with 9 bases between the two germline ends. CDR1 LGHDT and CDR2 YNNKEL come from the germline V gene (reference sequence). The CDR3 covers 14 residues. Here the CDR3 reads CASSSQNYNSPLHF. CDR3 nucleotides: TGTGCCAGCAGCTCACAGAATTATAATTCACCCCTCCACTTT.

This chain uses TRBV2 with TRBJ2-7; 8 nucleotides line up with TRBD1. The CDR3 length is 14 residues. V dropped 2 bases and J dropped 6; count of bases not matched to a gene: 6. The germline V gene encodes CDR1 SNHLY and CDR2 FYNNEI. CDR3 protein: CASSESQGAPEQYF. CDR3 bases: TGTGCCAGCAGTGAATCTCAGGGGGCCCCCGAGCAGTACTTC.

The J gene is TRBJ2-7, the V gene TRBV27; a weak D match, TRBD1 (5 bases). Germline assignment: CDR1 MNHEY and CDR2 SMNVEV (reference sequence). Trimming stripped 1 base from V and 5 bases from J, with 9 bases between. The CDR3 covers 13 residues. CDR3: CASSLYLGDEQYF. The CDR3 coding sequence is TGTGCCAGCAGTTTATATTTAGGGGACGAGCAGTACTTC.

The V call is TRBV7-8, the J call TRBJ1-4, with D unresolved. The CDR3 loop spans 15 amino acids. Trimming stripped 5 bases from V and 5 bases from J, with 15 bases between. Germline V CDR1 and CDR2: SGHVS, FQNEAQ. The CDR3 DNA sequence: TGTGCCAGCAGCCCGCATCCGGGTCCCAATGAAAAACTGTTTTTT. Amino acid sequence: CASSPHPGPNEKLFF. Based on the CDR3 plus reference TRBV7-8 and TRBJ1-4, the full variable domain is GAGVSQSPRYKVAKRGQDVALRCDPISGHVSLFWYQQALGQGPEFLTYFQNEAQLDKSGLPSDRFFAERPEGSVSTLKIQRTQQEDSAVYLCASSPHPGPNEKLFFGSGTQLSVL.

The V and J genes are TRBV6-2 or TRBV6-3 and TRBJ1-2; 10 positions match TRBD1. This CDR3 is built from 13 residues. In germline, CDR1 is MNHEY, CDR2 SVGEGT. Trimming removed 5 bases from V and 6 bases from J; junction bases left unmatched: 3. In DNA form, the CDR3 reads TGTGCCAGCAGTATAGGGACAGGGGATGGCTACACCTTC. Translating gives CASSIGTGDGYTF.

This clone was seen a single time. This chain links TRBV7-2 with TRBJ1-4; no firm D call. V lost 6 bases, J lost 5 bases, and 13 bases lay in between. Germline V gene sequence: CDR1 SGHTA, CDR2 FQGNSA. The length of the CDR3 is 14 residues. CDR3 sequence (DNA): TGTGCCAGCAGGATAACGGGGATAAATGAAAAACTGTTTTTT. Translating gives CASRITGINEKLFF.

The CDR3 loop reads CASSPPRNTEAFF. The CDR3 DNA sequence: TGTGCCAGCAGCCCCCCGCGAAACACTGAAGCTTTCTTT. The chain employs TRBV9 and TRBJ1-1; unclear D gene. This CDR3 is built from 13 residues. The germline CDR1 and CDR2 sequences are SGDLS and YYNGEE. The V and J ends lost 4 bases and 2 bases respectively, with 9 bases between them.

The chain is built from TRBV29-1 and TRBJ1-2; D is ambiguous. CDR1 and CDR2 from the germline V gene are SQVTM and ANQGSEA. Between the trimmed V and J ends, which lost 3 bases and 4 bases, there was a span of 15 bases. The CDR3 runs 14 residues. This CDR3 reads CSVERPGGLYGYTF. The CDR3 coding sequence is TGCAGCGTTGAGAGGCCTGGAGGGCTCTATGGCTACACCTTC.

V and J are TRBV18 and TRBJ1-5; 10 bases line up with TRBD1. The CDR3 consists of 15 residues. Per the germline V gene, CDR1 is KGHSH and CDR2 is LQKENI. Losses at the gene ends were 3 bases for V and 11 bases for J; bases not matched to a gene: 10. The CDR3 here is CASSPGTGARTAQHF. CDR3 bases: TGTGCCAGCTCACCCGGGACAGGGGCCCGCACGGCCCAGCATTTT.

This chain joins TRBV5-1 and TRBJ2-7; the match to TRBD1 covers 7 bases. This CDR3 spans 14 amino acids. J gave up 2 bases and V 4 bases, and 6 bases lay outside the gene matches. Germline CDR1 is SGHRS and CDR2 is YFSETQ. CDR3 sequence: CASSHSQGTYEQYF. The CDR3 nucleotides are TGCGCCAGCAGCCACTCACAGGGGACCTACGAGCAGTACTTC.

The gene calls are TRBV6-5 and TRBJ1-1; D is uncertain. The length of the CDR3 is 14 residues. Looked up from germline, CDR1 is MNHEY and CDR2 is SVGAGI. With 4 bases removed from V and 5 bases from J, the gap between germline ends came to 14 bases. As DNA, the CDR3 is TGTGCCAGCAGTTGGAACGGGGTAAATACTGAAGCTTTCTTT. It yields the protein CASSWNGVNTEAFF.